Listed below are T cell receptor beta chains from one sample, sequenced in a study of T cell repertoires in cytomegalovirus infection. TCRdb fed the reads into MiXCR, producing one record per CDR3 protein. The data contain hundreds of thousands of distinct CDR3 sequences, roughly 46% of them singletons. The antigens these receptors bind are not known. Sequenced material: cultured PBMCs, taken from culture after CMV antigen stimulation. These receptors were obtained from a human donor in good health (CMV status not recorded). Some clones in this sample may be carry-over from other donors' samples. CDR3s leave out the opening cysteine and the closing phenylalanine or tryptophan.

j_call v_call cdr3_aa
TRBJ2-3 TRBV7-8 ASSLLGGAATDTQY
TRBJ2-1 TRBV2 ASGLAGGARAEQF
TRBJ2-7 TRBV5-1 ASSFTPLGTGSYEQY
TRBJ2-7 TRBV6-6 ASSYLGLVADEQY
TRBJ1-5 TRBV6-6 ASSKLQNQPQH
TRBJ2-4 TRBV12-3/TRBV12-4 ASSLDRVKNIQY
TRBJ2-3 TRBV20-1 SAHPAGSTDTQY
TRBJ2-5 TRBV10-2 ASSPPNLAGLQETQY
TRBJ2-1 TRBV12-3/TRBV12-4 ASSAALGDEQF
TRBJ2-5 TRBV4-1 ASSPSFSSGRNQETQY
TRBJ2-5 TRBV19 ASKTSGQETQY
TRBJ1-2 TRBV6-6 ASSQQGGFYGYT